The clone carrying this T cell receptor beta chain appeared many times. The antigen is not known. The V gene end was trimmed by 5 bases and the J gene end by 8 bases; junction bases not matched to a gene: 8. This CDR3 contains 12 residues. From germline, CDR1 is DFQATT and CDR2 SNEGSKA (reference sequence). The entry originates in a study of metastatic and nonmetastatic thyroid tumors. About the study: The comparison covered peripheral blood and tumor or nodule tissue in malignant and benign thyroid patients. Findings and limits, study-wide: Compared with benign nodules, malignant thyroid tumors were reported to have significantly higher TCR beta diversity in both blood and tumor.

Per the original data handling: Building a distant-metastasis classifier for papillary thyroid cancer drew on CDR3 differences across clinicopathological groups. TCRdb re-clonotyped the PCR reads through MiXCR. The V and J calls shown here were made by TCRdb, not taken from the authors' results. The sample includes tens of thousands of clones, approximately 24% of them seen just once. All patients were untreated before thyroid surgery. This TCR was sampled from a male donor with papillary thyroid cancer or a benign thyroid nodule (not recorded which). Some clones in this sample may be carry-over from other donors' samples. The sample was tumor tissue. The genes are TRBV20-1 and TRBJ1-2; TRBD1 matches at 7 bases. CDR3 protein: CSALRQGEGYTF. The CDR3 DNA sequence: TGCAGTGCTTTACGACAGGGCGAAGGCTACACCTTC.